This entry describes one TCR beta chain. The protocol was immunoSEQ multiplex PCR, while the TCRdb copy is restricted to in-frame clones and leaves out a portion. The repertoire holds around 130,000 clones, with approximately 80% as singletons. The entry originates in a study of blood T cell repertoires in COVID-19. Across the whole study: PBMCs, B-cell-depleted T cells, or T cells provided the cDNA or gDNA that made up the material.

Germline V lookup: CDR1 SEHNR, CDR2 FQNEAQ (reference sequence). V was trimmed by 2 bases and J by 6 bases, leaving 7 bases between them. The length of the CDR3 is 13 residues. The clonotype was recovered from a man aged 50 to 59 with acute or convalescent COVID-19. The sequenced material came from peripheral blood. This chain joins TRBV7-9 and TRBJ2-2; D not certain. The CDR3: CASSLLEAGELFF. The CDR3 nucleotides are TGTGCCAGCAGCTTATTAGAGGCCGGGGAGCTGTTTTTT.